The T cell receptor beta chain described here comes from a study of PD-L1 blockade in urothelial cancer (dated by TCRdb to between 2016 and 2019). Some background on the complete study: All patients started therapy in about 2014 and received atezolizumab 1,200 mg intravenously every 3 weeks. About 90% of the 29 patients were identified as males with urothelial cancer of bladder origin, and a prior smoking history was reported by 18 of 29 patients. Patients had an ECOG performance status of 0 or 1 and had received between 0 and 3 prior chemotherapy regimens. Blood samples were analyzed 3 weeks after the start of treatment (second dose) and 6 weeks after the start of treatment. Blood samples gave median yields of approximately 130,000 T cells and 82,636 unique TCRs, along with a median clonality of about 0.084. Somatic, immune and clinical correlates of response to PD-L1 blockade with atezolizumab in urothelial cancer were the focus of an exploratory multi-omic analysis. TCR sequencing covered pretreatment tumor samples and matched, serially collected peripheral blood taken before and after atezolizumab treatment. Durable clinical benefit was defined as a progression-free survival longer than 6 months, and TCR features were additionally tested against progression-free survival and overall survival. In the same patients who had TCR sequencing, pretreatment tumors also underwent whole exome sequencing and RNA sequencing. Under ten patients reached durable clinical benefit, while 15 to 20 patients did not. Pretreatment blood TCR-seq was available for about 28 patients, at least one posttreatment blood collection was obtained for roughly 24 patients, and tumor TCR-seq was available for roughly 24 patients.

The cohort comprised 25 to 30 patients with locally advanced or metastatic urothelial carcinoma treated at Memorial Sloan Kettering on a trial protocol. Peripheral blood mononuclear cells were collected from each patient pretreatment and during treatment, giving between 1 and 8 total time points per patient. The Qiagen DNeasy Blood extraction kit was used to purify genomic DNA from total PBMCs and tumor samples. PBMCs were collected pretreatment and during treatment, and were isolated and stored as previously described. Remarks on this clone: Its binding antigen is unknown. Base qualities are missing; no much larger clone stands one base away.

To estimate absolute template abundance from read counts, synthetic TCR analog templates were spiked into each PCR. The immunoSEQ assay was used to amplify TCRbeta CDR3 regions from genomic DNA with bias-controlled V and J gene primers. Sequencing of rearranged TCRbeta segments was done at approximately 20X coverage. The authors processed their data as follows. Sequencing errors were corrected by clustering, and CDR3s were annotated against IMGT so that V, D and J genes could be assigned. Downstream analyses used only productive TCRbeta rearrangements, leaving out any out-of-frame or stop-codon sequences. Clonality was calculated as one minus the Shannon entropy normalized by the log of the number of unique productive sequences. Clones differing between time points or between blood and tumor were identified by Fisher's exact test with Benjamini-Hochberg correction at adjusted p below 0.01. TCRdb limited this immuneACCESS table to in-frame rearrangements with V and J called. A share of clones is missing; checked studies link under half to unresolved V genes, and the rest is unexplained. V and J calls and clone size follow that table, whereas D and trimming were derived from the DNA. This sample has 20,000 to 25,000 clones in its table, and roughly 89% of those were observed once. Roughly 16% of the sample lies in the top ten.

CDR3 length: 12 amino acids, cysteine to phenylalanine. Solely the CDR3 DNA is kept, with 36 bases framed from the first base. In the germline V gene, CDR1 corresponds to MDHEN and CDR2 to SYDVKM. V loses 8 bases at its end and J loses 6 bases; junction bases beyond the gene matches: 4. Findings and caveats that apply to the study as a whole: A pretreatment peripheral blood TCR clonality below the median was linked to improved progression-free and overall survival. Because the sample size was small (n ≈ 27) and many exploratory analyses were performed, the results are intended to be hypothesis-generating. Greater expansion of tumor-associated TCR clones in peripheral blood 3 weeks after the start of treatment was observed in patients with durable benefit (n of about 20, p = 0.022).

The sequence links TRBV28 to TRBJ2-7, with TRBD1 identical over 10 junction bases. The source material was PBMCs, sampled around atezolizumab (anti-PD-L1) treatment. The sequence was obtained from a woman aged 55-75 years with urothelial cancer. The base sequence is TGTGCCAGCGGACAGGGGGGCCTCGAGCAGTACTTC. Translated, it reads CASGQGGLEQYF.